The 2 T cell receptor beta chains presented below share a single source sample, sequenced in a study of T cells in localized non-small cell lung cancer (dated by TCRdb to the early 2020s). Receptor libraries were prepared by the immunoSEQ multiplex PCR assay. TCRdb limited this immuneACCESS table to in-frame rearrangements with V and J called. A share of clones is missing; checked studies link under half to unresolved V genes, and the rest is unexplained. Counted in this sample were fewer than 15,000 clones; over 65% of them appeared once. The ten largest clones represent approximately 30% of the sample. The material was peripheral blood, obtained before any cancer treatment. These receptors were taken from a male donor at least 60 years old with stage I squamous cell lung carcinoma.

The chain recombines TRBV5-1 with TRBJ2-2, with D possibly matching TRBD2 (5 bases). The CDR3 has 17 amino acids. The V and J ends lost 7 bases and 5 bases respectively, with 24 bases between them. Germline V gives CDR1 SGHRS, CDR2 YFSETQ. The CDR3 coding sequence is TGCGCCAGCTCGATGGGAAGCGGTCTGGCAGCTACCGGGGAGCTGTTTTTT. Protein sequence: CASSMGSGLAATGELFF.

CDR3 in amino acids: CASSVGLSYNEQFF. CDR3 nucleotides: TGTGCCAGCAGCGTGGGTCTCTCCTACAATGAGCAGTTCTTC. J is TRBJ2-1 and V is TRBV9; no clear D gene. The germline V gene encodes CDR1 SGDLS and CDR2 YYNGEE. Trimming stripped 2 bases from V and 0 bases from J, with 6 bases between. The CDR3 totals 14 residues.